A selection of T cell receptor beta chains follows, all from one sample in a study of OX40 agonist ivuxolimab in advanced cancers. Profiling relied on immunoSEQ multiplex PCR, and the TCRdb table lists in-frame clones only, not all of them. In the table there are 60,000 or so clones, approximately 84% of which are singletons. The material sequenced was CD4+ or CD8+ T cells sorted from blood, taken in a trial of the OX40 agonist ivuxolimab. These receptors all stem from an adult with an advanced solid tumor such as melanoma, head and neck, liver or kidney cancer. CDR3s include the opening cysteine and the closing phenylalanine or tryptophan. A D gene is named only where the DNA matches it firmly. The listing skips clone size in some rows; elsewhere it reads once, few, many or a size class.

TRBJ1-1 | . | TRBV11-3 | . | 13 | TGTGCCAGCAGCTTATTTCAGAACACTGAAGCTTTCTTT | CASSLFQNTEAFF
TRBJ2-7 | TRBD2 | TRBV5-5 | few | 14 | TGTGCCAGCGGGGTAGCGGGGGGAGTCTACGAGCAGTACTTC | CASGVAGGVYEQYF
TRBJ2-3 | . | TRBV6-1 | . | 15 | TGTGCCAGCAGTGGCGAGGGACTCTTCACAGATACGCAGTATTTT | CASSGEGLFTDTQYF
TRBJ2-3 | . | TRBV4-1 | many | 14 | TGCGCCAGCAGCCGTGATTCAAGCACAGATACGCAGTATTTT | CASSRDSSTDTQYF
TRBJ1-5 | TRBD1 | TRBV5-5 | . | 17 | TGTGCCAGCAGCGCAACCGGGACAGGTAGCTCAAATCAGCCCCAGCATTTT | CASSATGTGSSNQPQHF
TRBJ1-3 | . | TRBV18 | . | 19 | TGTGCCAGCTCACCCCCAGCGGGACGGTGGATTTACTCTGGAAACACCATATATTTT | CASSPPAGRWIYSGNTIYF
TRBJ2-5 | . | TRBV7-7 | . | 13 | TGTGCCAGCAGCTTAGGCGGGCGAGAGACCCAGTACTTC | CASSLGGRETQYF
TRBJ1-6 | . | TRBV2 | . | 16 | TGTGCCAGCAGGCCCCCCCCGGGGGGTGGTAATTCACCCCTCCACTTT | CASRPPPGGGNSPLHF
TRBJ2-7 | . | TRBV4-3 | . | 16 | TGCGCCAGCAGCCAAGAACTTCGGGGACACTTTTACGAGCAGTACTTC | CASSQELRGHFYEQYF
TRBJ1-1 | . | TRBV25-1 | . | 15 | TGTGCCAGCAGTGAATATGCAGACCTGAACACTGAAGCTTTCTTT | CASSEYADLNTEAFF
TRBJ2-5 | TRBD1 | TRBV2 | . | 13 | TGTGCCAGCAGAGAGGACAGGAGCGAGACCCAGTACTTC | CASREDRSETQYF
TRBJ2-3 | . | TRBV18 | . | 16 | TGTGCCAGCTCACTCAGGGGACATATCGTCGGAGATACGCAGTATTTT | CASSLRGHIVGDTQYF
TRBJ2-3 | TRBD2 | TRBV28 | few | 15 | TGTGCCAGCAGTTCAGTTAGCGGGTTCACAGATACGCAGTATTTT | CASSSVSGFTDTQYF
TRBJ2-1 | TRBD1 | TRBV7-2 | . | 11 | TGTGCCAGCAGCTTTGCAGGGGGGCAGTTCTTC | CASSFAGGQFF
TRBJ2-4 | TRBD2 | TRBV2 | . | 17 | TGTGCCAGCAGTGAGAGGATAGCGGGAGGTGTCAAAAACATTCAGTACTTC | CASSERIAGGVKNIQYF
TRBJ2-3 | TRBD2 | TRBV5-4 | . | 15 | TGTGCCAGCAGCCCCTCGACTAGCGGCACAGATACGCAGTATTTT | CASSPSTSGTDTQYF
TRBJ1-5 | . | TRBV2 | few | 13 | TGTGCCAGCAGTGCCAATAGCAATCAGCCCCAGCATTTT | CASSANSNQPQHF
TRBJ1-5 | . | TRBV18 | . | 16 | TGTGCCAGCTCGTTCGGACGCCCGGTGGACAATCAGCCCCAGCATTTT | CASSFGRPVDNQPQHF
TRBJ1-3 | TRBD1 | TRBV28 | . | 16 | TGTGCCAGCACCCATCAAGGGGGCTCCTCTGGAAACACCATATATTTT | CASTHQGGSSGNTIYF
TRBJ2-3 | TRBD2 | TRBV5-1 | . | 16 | TGCGCCAGCAGCCCCCTTCCTAGCGGGAGCACAGATACGCAGTATTTT | CASSPLPSGSTDTQYF
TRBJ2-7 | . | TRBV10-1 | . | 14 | TGCGCCAGCAGTGTTACGTGGGGTCCCTACGAGCAGTACTTC | CASSVTWGPYEQYF
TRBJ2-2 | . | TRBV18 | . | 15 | TGTGCCAGCTCACTATCCGGGTCCCTCACCGGGGAGCTGTTTTTT | CASSLSGSLTGELFF
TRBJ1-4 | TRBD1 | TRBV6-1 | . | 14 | TGTGCCAGCAAGGGACAGCTAGCTAATGAAAAACTGTTTTTT | CASKGQLANEKLFF
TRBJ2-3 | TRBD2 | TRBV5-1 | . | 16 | TGCGCCAGCAGCTTGAAGAGACTAGCGGGGGCAGATACGCAGTATTTT | CASSLKRLAGADTQYF
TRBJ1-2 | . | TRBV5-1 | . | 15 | TGCGCCAGCAGCTCCTTGGGACAAGAAAATTATGGCTACACCTTC | CASSSLGQENYGYTF
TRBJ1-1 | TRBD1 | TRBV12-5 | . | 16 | TGTGCTAGTGGTTCCGGACAGGGCCCGACGAACACTGAAGCTTTCTTT | CASGSGQGPTNTEAFF
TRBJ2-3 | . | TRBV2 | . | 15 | TGTGCCAGCAGTGTAACAGGGACCTACACAGATACGCAGTATTTT | CASSVTGTYTDTQYF
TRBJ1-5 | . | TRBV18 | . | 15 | TGTGCCAGCTCACCTTCGGGCGGCAGAAATCAGCCCCAGCATTTT | CASSPSGGRNQPQHF
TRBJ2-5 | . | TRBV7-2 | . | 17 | TGTGCCAGCAGTCCATTAGGTGGGGGGGCCGGACAGGAGACCCAGTACTTC | CASSPLGGGAGQETQYF
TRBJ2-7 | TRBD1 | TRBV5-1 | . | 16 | TGCGCCAGCAGCCCCACCGGGACAGGGGTGAATCGCGAGCAGTACTTC | CASSPTGTGVNREQYF
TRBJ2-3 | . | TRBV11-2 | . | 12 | TGTGCCAGCAGCTTCTGGGCAGATACGCAGTATTTT | CASSFWADTQYF
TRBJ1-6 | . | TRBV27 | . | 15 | TGTGCCAGCAGTTTATCGAGAGTCTATAATTCACCCCTCCACTTT | CASSLSRVYNSPLHF
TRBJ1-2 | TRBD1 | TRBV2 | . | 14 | TGTGCCAGCAAGGGGACACAGGGGGCGACCGGCTACACCTTC | CASKGTQGATGYTF
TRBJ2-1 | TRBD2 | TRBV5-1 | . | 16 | TGCGCCAGCAGCTTCAAAGGGACTAGCGGGATTGATGAGCAGTTCTTC | CASSFKGTSGIDEQFF
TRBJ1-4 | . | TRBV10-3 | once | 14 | TGTGCCATCAGTGGGGGGGGTCAGAATGAAAAACTGTTTTTT | CAISGGGQNEKLFF